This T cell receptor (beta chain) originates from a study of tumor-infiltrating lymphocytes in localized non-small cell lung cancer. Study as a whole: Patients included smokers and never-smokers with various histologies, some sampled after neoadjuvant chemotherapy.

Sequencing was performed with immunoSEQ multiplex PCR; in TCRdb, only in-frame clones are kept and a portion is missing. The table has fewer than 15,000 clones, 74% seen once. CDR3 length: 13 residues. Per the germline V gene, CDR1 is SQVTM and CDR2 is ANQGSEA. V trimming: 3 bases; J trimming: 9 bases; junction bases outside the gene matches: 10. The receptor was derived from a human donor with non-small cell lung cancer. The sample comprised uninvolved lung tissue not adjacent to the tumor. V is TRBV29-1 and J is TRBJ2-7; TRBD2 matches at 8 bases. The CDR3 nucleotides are TGCAGCGTTGAGGGGACTAGAATTAACGGGCAGTACTTC. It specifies CSVEGTRINGQYF.